The 5 T cell receptor beta chains presented below share a single source sample, sequenced in a study of blood T cell repertoires in COVID-19. Method: immunoSEQ multiplex PCR; TCRdb's copy keeps in-frame clones and lacks some. The table has roughly 87,000 clones, about 83% seen once. Sequenced: peripheral blood. The receptors originated from a man aged 50 to 59 with active COVID-19.

The chain employs TRBV24-1 and TRBJ2-1, with 9 bases fitting TRBD2. V lost 4 bases and J lost 8; bases outside the gene matches: 11. CDR3 length equals 16 residues. Per germline, CDR1 KGHDR and CDR2 SFDVKD. CDR3 region: CATSENRRGGLDEQFF. The CDR3 nucleotides are TGTGCCACCAGTGAAAACCGGCGGGGGGGCTTGGATGAGCAGTTCTTC.

The chain joins TRBV19 to TRBJ2-1; possibly TRBD2 for D (6 bases). V was cut by 5 bases and J by 2 bases, with 13 bases left in between. CDR1 LNHDA and CDR2 SQIVND come from the germline V gene (reference sequence). The CDR3 is 15 residues long. The CDR3 here is CASSGDWIAYNEQFF. CDR3 coding DNA: TGTGCCAGTAGTGGGGACTGGATAGCCTACAATGAGCAGTTCTTC. Variable domain in full (rest from reference TRBV19 and TRBJ2-1): DGGITQSPKYLFRKEGQNVTLSCEQNLNHDAMYWYRQDPGQGLRLIYYSQIVNDFQKGDIAEGYSVSREKKESFPLTVTSAQKNPTAFYLCASSGDWIAYNEQFFGPGTRLTVL.

This sequence joins TRBV28 and TRBJ2-7; D possibly corresponds to TRBD2 (5 bases). The germline V and J ends were trimmed by 6 bases and 2 bases, with 17 bases remaining between them. The CDR3 covers 15 residues. CDR1 and CDR2 from the germline V gene are MDHEN and SYDVKM. The CDR3 spells CASSPGNPPAYEQYF. In DNA form, the CDR3 reads TGTGCCAGCAGCCCCGGGAACCCCCCCGCCTACGAGCAGTACTTC.

In the case of this clone: One end of the junction fails to match germline, which may point to a read error. The chain links TRBV19 to TRBJ2-3; 11 bases fit TRBD2. The length of the CDR3 is 14 residues. Germline assignment: CDR1 LNHDA and CDR2 SQIVND (reference sequence). As DNA, the CDR3 is TGTGCCAGCAGTAGCGGGAGGGCCGTAGATACGCAGTATTTT. Residues: CASSSGRAVDTQYF.

The chain joins TRBV27 to TRBJ2-7, with D perhaps TRBD2 (5 bases). The germline V gene encodes CDR1 MNHEY and CDR2 SMNVEV (reference sequence). The CDR3 consists of 13 residues. V shed 4 bases and J shed 3 bases, with 10 bases lying between them. CDR3 protein: CASSSGSFYEQYF. The CDR3 nucleotides are TGTGCCAGCAGTTCGGGGTCTTTCTACGAGCAGTACTTC.